The 20 T cell receptor beta chains presented below share a single source sample, sequenced in a study of blood T cell repertoires in COVID-19. Sequenced by immunoSEQ multiplex PCR; TCRdb stores in-frame clones only, minus some. Altogether some 120,000 clones are present, 79% being singletons, with the ten largest covering 30% to 45%. Sequencing was carried out using peripheral blood. Source of these receptors: a man aged 35 to 55 with active or convalescent COVID-19.

This chain uses TRBV7-7 with TRBJ2-2, with 9 bases lining up with TRBD1. Trimming took 2 bases from V and 5 from J; bases not matched to a gene: 6. The CDR3 runs 16 residues. Looked up from germline, CDR1 is SSHAT and CDR2 is FNYEAQ (reference sequence). The CDR3: CASSLQQGASTGELFF. For the CDR3, the DNA is TGTGCCAGCAGCTTACAACAGGGGGCATCGACCGGGGAGCTGTTTTTT.

The V gene is TRBV29-1, the J gene TRBJ2-5; TRBD2 might be the D (6 bases). The germline gives CDR1 SQVTM, CDR2 ANQGSEA. Trimming took off 3 bases at V and 5 bases at J, with 13 bases between the two ends. This CDR3 contains 13 residues. The CDR3 DNA follows: TGCAGCGTTGAGGGCGGGGTGGGTGAGACCCAGTACTTC. It is translated as CSVEGGVGETQYF.

V gene TRBV6-1 combines with J gene TRBJ2-2, with TRBD2 identical over 10 bases. The CDR3 loop spans 16 amino acids. The V and J ends lost 4 bases and 2 bases, in that order; junction bases with no gene match: 4. Looked up from germline, CDR1 is MNHNS and CDR2 is SASEGT. CDR3 loop: CASSGLAGANTGELFF. For the CDR3, the DNA is TGTGCCAGCAGTGGTCTAGCGGGGGCAAACACCGGGGAGCTGTTTTTT.

The chain uses TRBV4-1 and TRBJ2-3; D may be TRBD2 (6 bases). This CDR3 has 18 amino acids. V gave up 0 bases and J gave up 6 bases, with 22 bases separating them. CDR1 and CDR2 from the germline V gene are MGHRA and YSYEKL. CDR3 in amino acids: CASSQDLVSGLSRDTQYF. The CDR3 coding sequence is TGCGCCAGCAGCCAAGATCTAGTTTCGGGACTGTCAAGGGATACGCAGTATTTT.

V usage is TRBV4-1 and J usage is TRBJ2-1; 14 nucleotides match TRBD2. Germline-derived CDR1 and CDR2 are MGHRA and YSYEKL. The CDR3 is 18 residues long. V was pared by 3 bases and J by 6 bases, with 10 bases of the junction left unmatched. CDR3 sequence reads: CASSQWGTSGGLVNEQFF. The CDR3 region has the DNA TGCGCCAGCAGCCAGTGGGGGACTAGCGGGGGTCTCGTCAATGAGCAGTTCTTC.

The chain links TRBV5-5 to TRBJ2-7, with a tentative D call TRBD1 (6 bases). The CDR3 spans 13 residues. V shed 6 bases and J shed 1 base, with 11 bases lying between them. Germline CDR1 reads SGHKS; CDR2 reads YYEKEE (reference sequence). CDR3 bases: TGTGCCAGCAACAGGGCTCCGTCCTACGAGCAGTACTTC. As protein: CASNRAPSYEQYF.

This clone was observed a handful of times. The CDR3: CSVATDRVGGYTF. CDR3 sequence (DNA): TGCAGCGTCGCGACCGACAGGGTTGGGGGCTACACCTTC. The chain has TRBV29-1 and TRBJ1-2, with TRBD1 matching over 7 bases. The CDR3 totals 13 residues. The germline V gene has CDR1 SQVTM and CDR2 ANQGSEA. Germline trimming cut 6 bases from V and 8 bases from J; bases unmatched to any gene: 12.

The rearrangement links TRBV9 to TRBJ1-3; D is perhaps TRBD1 (5 bases). This CDR3 is built from 17 residues. The V end lost 2 bases, the J end lost 3 bases, and 18 bases lay between the germline ends. Germline values: CDR1 SGDLS, CDR2 YYNGEE. The chain's CDR3 is CASSVSTPGGYGNTIYF. As DNA, the CDR3 is TGTGCCAGCAGCGTTTCAACTCCGGGGGGGTATGGAAACACCATATATTTT.

V is TRBV5-1 and J is TRBJ1-3; unclear D gene. In germline, CDR1 is SGHRS, CDR2 YFSETQ. The CDR3 extends over 15 amino acids. V was pared by 0 bases and J by 0 bases, with 7 bases between. The CDR3 protein is CASSLAGNSGNTIYF. The CDR3 bases are TGCGCCAGCAGCTTGGCGGGTAACTCTGGAAACACCATATATTTT.

This clone was seen at least ten times. This chain links TRBV27 with TRBJ2-2; D possibly corresponds to TRBD1 (6 bases). Trimming shortened V by 1 base and J by 6 bases, and 9 bases separated the two germline ends. Germline assignment: CDR1 MNHEY and CDR2 SMNVEV (reference sequence). The CDR3 has 14 residues. In DNA form, the CDR3 reads TGTGCCAGCAGTTTATACAGGGATGCCGGGGAGCTGTTTTTT. Translated, it gives CASSLYRDAGELFF.

J is TRBJ2-3 and V is TRBV4-3; no reliable D call. Germline lookup yields CDR1 LGHNA and CDR2 YSLEER. Trimming cost V 0 bases and J 6 bases, with 10 bases left between them. The CDR3 length is 14 residues. The CDR3 region is CASSQDHLQDTQYF. CDR3 nucleotide sequence: TGCGCCAGCAGCCAAGATCACCTACAGGATACGCAGTATTTT.

V and J are TRBV28 and TRBJ2-1; the D is unclear. The CDR3 covers 15 residues. Per the germline V gene, CDR1 is MDHEN and CDR2 is SYDVKM. V was trimmed by 5 bases and J by 0 bases, leaving 11 bases between them. This CDR3 reads CASSPPTNSYNEQFF. DNA for the CDR3: TGTGCCAGCAGTCCTCCAACTAACTCCTACAATGAGCAGTTCTTC.

The chain couples TRBV30 to TRBJ1-6, with D possibly matching TRBD1 (5 bases). Per germline, CDR1 GTSNPN and CDR2 SVGIG (reference sequence). The CDR3 sequence is 13 residues long. With 3 bases removed from V and 13 bases from J, the gap between germline ends came to 16 bases. CDR3 sequence: CAWRAGEGAPLHF. The CDR3 region has the DNA TGTGCCTGGAGGGCGGGGGAGGGCGCTCCCCTCCACTTT. The variable domain in full, with the rest retrieved from reference TRBV30 and TRBJ1-6, is SQTIHQWPATLVQPVGSPLSLECTVEGTSNPNLYWYRQAAGRGLQLLFYSVGIGQISSEVPQNLSASRPQDRQFILSSKKLLLSDSGFYLCAWRAGEGAPLHFGNGTRLTVT.

V gene TRBV7-2 combines with J gene TRBJ1-4; 7 bases line up with TRBD1. Germline loops: CDR1 SGHTA, CDR2 FQGNSA. The CDR3 is made up of 16 amino acids. J gave up 4 bases and V 1 base, and 6 bases lay outside the gene matches. DNA for the CDR3: TGTGCCAGCAGCTTAGGTTCAGGGGGAGGTAATGAAAAACTGTTTTTT. This gives the protein CASSLGSGGGNEKLFF.

The chain links TRBV9 to TRBJ1-4; TRBD1 might be the D (5 bases). Looked up from germline, CDR1 is SGDLS and CDR2 is YYNGEE. V shed 4 bases and J shed 4 bases, with 14 bases lying between them. CDR3 size: 15 residues. The CDR3 protein is CASSTTDSFNEKLFF. The CDR3 DNA follows: TGTGCCAGCAGCACCACTGACAGCTTTAATGAAAAACTGTTTTTT.

V gene TRBV6-5 combines with J gene TRBJ1-2; D unclear. This CDR3 spans 13 amino acids. CDR1 and CDR2 from the germline V gene are MNHEY and SVGAGI. Trimming shortened V by 5 bases and J by 8 bases, and 15 bases separated the two germline ends. CDR3 coding DNA: TGTGCCAGCAGTCCCGGCTGGGAGGTGGGCTACACCTTC. This gives the protein CASSPGWEVGYTF.

The gene calls are TRBV28 and TRBJ1-5, with 8 bases fitting TRBD1. The CDR3 length is 14 residues. V trimming: 6 bases; J trimming: 2 bases; junction bases outside the gene matches: 3. CDR1 is MDHEN and CDR2 is SYDVKM in the germline V gene. The CDR3 region has the DNA TGTGCCAGCAGGGGGGGACAGGGCAATCAGCCCCAGCATTTT. The encoded protein is CASRGGQGNQPQHF. Together with reference TRBV28 and TRBJ1-5, the CDR3 gives the full variable domain: DVKVTQSSRYLVKRTGEKVFLECVQDMDHENMFWYRQDPGLGLRLIYFSYDVKMKEKGDIPEGYSVSREKKERFSLILESASTNQTSMYLCASRGGQGNQPQHFGDGTRLSIL.

The chain combines TRBV10-2 with TRBJ2-3, with D perhaps matching TRBD2 (6 bases). V was trimmed by 5 bases and J by 5 bases, leaving 8 bases between them. The CDR3 contains 12 residues. Germline V gene sequence: CDR1 WSHSY, CDR2 SAAADI. The CDR3 DNA is TGCGCCAGCAGTCCGGGACTAGATACGCAGTATTTT. Its translation: CASSPGLDTQYF.

In this sample, this clone turned up once. The chain joins TRBV2 to TRBJ1-5; 8 bases are shared with TRBD1. Per the germline V gene, CDR1 is SNHLY and CDR2 is FYNNEI. Trimming removed 7 bases from V and 2 bases from J; junction bases left unmatched: 7. CDR3 size: 15 residues. The CDR3 loop is CASTMETGGNQPQHF. In DNA, the CDR3 is TGTGCCAGCACCATGGAGACAGGGGGCAATCAGCCCCAGCATTTT.

Worth noting for this clone: Germline is not matched at one junction end, which may reflect a read error. The CDR3 loop is CASREGGLALPYEQYF. In nucleotides, the CDR3 is TGTGCCAGCAGGGAAGGAGGACTAGCGTTACCCTACGAGCAGTACTTC. The chain is built from TRBV6-1 and TRBJ2-7, with TRBD2 identical over 9 bases. CDR1 is MNHNS and CDR2 is SASEGT in the germline V gene. The CDR3 length is 16 residues.